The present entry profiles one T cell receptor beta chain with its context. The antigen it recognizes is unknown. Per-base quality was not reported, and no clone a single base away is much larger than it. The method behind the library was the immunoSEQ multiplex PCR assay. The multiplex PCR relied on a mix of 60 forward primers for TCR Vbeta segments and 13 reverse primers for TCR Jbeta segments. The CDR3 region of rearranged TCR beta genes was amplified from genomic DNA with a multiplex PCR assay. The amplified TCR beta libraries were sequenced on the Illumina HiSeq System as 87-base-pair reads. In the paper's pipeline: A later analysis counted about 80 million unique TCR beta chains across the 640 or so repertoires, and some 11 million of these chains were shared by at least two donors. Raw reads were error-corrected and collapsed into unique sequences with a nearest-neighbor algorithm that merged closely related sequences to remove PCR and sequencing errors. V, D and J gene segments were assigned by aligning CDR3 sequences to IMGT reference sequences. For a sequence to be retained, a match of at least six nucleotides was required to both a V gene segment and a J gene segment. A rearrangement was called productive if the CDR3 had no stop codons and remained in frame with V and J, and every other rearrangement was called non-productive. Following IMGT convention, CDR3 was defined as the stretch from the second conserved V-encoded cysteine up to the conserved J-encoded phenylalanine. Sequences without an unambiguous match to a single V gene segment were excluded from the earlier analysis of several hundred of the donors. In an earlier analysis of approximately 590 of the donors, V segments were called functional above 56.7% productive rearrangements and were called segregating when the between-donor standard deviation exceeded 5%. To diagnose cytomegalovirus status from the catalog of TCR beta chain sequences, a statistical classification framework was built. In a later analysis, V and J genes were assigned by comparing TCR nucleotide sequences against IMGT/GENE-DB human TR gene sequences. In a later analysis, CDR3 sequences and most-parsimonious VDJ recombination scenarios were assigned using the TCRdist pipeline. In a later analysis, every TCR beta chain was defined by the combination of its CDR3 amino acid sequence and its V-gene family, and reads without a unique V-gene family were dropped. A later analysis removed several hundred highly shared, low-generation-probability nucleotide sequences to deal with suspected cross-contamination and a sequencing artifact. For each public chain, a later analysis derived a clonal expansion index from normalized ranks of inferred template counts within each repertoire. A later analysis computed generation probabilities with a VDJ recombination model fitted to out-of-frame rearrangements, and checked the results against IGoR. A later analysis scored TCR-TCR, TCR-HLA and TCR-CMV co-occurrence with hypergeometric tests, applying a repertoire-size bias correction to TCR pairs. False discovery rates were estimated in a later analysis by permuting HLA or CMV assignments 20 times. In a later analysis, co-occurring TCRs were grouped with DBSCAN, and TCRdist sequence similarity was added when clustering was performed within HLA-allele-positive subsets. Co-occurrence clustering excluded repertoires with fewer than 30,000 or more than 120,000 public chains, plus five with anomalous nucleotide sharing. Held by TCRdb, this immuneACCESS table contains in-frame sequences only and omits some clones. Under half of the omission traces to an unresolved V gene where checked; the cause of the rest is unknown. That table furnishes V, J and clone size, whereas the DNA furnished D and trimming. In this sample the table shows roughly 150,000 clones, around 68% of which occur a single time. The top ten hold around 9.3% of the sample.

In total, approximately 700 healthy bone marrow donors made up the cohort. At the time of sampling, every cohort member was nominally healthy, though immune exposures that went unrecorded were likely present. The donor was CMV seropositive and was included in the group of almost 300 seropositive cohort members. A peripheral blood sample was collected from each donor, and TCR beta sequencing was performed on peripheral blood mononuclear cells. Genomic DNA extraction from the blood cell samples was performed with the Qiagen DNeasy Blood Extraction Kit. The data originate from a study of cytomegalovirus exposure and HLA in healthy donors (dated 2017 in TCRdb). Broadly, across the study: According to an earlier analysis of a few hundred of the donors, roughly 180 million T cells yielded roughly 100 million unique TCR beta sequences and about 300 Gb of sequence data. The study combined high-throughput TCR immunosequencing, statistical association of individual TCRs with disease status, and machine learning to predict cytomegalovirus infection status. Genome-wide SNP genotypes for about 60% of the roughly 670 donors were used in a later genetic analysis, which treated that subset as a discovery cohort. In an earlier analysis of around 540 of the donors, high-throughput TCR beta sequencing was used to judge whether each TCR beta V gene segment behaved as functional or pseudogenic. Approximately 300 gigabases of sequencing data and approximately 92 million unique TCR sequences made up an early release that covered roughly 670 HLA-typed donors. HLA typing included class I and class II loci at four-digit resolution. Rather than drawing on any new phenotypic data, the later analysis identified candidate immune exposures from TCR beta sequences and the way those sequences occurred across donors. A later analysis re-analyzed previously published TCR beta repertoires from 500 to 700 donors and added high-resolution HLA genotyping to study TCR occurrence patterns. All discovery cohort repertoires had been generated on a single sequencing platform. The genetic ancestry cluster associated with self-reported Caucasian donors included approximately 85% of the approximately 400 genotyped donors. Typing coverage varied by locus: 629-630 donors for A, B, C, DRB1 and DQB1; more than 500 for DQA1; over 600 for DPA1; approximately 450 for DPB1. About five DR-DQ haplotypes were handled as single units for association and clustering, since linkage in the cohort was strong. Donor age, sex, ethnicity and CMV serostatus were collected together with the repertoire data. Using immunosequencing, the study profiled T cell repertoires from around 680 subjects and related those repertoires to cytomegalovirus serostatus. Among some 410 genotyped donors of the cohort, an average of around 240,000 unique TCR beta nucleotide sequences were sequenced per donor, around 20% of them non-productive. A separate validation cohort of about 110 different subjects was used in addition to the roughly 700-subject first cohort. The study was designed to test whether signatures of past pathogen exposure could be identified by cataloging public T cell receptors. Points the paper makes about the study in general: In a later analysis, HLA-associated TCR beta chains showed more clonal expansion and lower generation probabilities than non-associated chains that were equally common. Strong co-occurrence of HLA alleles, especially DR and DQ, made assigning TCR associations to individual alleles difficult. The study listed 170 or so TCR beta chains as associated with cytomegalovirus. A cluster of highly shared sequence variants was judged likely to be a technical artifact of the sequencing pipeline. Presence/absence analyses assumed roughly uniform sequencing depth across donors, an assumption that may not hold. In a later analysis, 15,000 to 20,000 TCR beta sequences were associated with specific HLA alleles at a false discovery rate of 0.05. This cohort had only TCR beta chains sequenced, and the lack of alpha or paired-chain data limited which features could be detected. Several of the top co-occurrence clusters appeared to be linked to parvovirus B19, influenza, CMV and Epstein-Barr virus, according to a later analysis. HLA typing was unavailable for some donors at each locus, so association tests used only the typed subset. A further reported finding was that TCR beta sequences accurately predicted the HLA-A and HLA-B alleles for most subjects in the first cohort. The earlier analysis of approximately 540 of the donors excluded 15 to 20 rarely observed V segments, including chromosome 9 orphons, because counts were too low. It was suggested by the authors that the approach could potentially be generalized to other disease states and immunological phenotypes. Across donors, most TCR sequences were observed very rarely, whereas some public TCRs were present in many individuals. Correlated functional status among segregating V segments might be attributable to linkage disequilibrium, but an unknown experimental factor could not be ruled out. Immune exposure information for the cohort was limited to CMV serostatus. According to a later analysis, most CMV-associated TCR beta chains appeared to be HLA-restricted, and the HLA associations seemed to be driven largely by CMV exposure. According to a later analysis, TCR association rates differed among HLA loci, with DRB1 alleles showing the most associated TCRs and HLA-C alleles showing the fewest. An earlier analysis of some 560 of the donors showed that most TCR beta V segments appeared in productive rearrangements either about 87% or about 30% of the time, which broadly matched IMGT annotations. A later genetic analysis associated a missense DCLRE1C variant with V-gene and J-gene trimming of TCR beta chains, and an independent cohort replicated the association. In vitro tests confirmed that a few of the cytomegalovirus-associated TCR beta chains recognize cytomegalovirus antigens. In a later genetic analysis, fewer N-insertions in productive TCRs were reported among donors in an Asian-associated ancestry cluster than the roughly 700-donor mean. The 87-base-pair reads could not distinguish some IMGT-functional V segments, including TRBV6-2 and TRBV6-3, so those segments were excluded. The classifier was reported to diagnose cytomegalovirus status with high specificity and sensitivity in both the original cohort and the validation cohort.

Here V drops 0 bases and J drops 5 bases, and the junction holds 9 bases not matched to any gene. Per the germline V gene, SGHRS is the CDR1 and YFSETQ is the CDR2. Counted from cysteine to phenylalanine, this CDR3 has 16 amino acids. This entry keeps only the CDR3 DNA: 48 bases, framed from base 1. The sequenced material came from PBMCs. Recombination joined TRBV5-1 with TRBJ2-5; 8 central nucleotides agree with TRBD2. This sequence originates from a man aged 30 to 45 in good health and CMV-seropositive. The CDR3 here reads CASSLEGLPGGETQYF. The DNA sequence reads TGCGCCAGCAGCTTGGAGGGACTACCGGGGGGGGAGACCCAGTACTTC. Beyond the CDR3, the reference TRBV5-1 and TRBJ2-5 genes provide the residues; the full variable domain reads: KAGVTQTPRYLIKTRGQQVTLSCSPISGHRSVSWYQQTPGQGLQFLFEYFSETQRNKGNFPGRFSGRQFSNSRSEMNVSTLELGDSALYLCASSLEGLPGGETQYFGPGTRLLVL.